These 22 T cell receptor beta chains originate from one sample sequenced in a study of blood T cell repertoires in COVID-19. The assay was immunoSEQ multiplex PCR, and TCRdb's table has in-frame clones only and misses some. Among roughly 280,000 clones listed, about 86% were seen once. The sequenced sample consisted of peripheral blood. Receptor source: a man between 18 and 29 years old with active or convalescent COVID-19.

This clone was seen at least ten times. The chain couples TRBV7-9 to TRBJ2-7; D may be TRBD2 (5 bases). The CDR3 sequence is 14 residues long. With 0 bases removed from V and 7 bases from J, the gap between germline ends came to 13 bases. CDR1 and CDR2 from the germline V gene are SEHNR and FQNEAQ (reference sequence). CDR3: CASSLAGIIREQYF. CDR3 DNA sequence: TGTGCCAGCAGCTTAGCCGGGATTATACGAGAGCAGTACTTC. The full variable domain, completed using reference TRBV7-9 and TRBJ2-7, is DTGVSQNPRHKITKRGQNVTFRCDPISEHNRLYWYRQTLGQGPEFLTYFQNEAQLEKSRLLSDRFSAERPKGSFSTLEIQRTEQGDSAMYLCASSLAGIIREQYFGPGTRLTVT.

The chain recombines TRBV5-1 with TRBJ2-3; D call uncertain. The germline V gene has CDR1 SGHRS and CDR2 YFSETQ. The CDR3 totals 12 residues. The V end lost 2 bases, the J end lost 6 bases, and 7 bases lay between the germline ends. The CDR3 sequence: CASSLSSDTQYF. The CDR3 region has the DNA TGCGCCAGCAGCTTATCCTCGGATACGCAGTATTTT.

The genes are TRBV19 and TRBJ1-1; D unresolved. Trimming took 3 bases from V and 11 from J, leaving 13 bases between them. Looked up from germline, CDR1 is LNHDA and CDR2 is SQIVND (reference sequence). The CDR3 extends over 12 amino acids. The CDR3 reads CASSIHGGEAFF. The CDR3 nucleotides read TGTGCCAGTAGTATCCACGGAGGCGAGGCTTTCTTT.

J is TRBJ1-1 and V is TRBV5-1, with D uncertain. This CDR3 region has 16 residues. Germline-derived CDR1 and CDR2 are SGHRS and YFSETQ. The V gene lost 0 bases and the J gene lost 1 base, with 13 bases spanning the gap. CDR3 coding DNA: TGCGCCAGCAGCTTGGTAAGTCACAGTGCGAACACTGAAGCTTTCTTT. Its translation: CASSLVSHSANTEAFF.

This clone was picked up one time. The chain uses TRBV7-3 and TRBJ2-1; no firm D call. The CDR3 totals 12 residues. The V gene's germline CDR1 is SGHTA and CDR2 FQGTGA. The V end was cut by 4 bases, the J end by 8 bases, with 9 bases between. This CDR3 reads CASSSNSDEQFF. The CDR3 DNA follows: TGTGCCAGCAGCTCCAATTCAGATGAGCAGTTCTTC.

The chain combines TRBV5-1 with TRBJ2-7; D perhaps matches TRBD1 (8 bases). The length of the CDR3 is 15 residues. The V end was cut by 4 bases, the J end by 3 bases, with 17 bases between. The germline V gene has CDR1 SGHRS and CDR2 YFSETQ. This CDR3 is CASSPGQGGSYEQYF. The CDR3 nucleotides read TGCGCCAGCAGCCCAGGACAGGGAGGGAGCTACGAGCAGTACTTC.

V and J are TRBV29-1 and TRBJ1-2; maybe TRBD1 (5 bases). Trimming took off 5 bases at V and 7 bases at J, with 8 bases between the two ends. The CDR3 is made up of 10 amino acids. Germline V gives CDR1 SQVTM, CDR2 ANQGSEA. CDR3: CSVFRVGYTF. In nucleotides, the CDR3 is TGCAGCGTTTTCAGGGTTGGCTACACCTTC.

CDR3 amino acids: CSVPGQGIMNTEAFF. DNA of the CDR3: TGCAGCGTGCCGGGACAGGGAATAATGAACACTGAAGCTTTCTTT. The rearrangement links TRBV29-1 to TRBJ1-1; 9 nucleotides agree with TRBD1. The CDR3 is 15 amino acids. Germline CDR1 reads SQVTM; CDR2 reads ANQGSEA. Trimming cost V 6 bases and J 0 bases; bases outside gene matches: 8.

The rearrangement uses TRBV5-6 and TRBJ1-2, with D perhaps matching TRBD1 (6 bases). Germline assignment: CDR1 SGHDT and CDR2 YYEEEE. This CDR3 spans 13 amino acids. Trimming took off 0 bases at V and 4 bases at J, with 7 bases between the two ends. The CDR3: CASSLVGAYGYTF. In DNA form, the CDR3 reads TGTGCCAGCAGCTTGGTGGGGGCCTATGGCTACACCTTC.

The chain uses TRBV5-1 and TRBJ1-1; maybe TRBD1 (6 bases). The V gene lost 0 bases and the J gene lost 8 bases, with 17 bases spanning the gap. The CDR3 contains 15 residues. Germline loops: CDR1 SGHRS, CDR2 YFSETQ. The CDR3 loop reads CASSLAINRQAEAFF. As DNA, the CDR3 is TGCGCCAGCAGCTTGGCCATCAACCGACAGGCCGAAGCTTTCTTT.

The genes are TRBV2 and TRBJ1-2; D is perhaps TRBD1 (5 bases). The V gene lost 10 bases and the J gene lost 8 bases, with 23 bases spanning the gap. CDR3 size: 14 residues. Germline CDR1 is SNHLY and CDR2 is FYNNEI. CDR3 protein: CATSLRGEAWGYTF. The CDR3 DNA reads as TGTGCCACCTCTCTACGGGGGGAGGCGTGGGGCTACACCTTC. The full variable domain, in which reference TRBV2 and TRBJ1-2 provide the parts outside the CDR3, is EPEVTQTPSHQVTQMGQEVILRCVPISNHLYFYWYRQILGQKVEFLVSFYNNEISEKSEIFDDQFSVERPDGSNFTLKIRSTKLEDSAMYFCATSLRGEAWGYTFGSGTRLTVV.

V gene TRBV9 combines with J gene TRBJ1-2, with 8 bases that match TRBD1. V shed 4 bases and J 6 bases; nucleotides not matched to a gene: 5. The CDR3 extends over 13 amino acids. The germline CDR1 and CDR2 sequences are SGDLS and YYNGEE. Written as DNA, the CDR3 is TGTGCCAGCAGCACCAGGACAGGGAATGGCTACACCTTC. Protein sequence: CASSTRTGNGYTF.

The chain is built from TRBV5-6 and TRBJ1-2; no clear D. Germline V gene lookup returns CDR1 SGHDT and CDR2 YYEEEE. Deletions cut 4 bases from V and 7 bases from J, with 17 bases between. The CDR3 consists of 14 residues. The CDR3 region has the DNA TGTGCCAGCAGCGCGGGATCAGGATGGGGTGGCTACACCTTC. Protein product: CASSAGSGWGGYTF. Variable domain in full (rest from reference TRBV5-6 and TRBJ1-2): DAGVTQSPTHLIKTRGQQVTLRCSPKSGHDTVSWYQQALGQGPQFIFQYYEEEERQRGNFPDRFSGHQFPNYSSELNVNALLLGDSALYLCASSAGSGWGGYTFGSGTRLTVV.

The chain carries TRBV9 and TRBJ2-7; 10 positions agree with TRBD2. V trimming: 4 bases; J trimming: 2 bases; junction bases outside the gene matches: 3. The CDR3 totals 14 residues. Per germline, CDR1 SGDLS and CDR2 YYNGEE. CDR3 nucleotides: TGTGCCAGCAGCATAGCGGGGGGAGCCTACGAGCAGTACTTC. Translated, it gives CASSIAGGAYEQYF. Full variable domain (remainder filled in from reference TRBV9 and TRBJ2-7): DSGVTQTPKHLITATGQRVTLRCSPRSGDLSVYWYQQSLDQGLQFLIQYYNGEERAKGNILERFSAQQFPDLHSELNLSSLELGDSALYFCASSIAGGAYEQYFGPGTRLTVT.

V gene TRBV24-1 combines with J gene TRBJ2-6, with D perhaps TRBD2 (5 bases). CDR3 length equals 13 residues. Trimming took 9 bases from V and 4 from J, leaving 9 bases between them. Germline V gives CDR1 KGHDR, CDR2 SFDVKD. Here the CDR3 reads CATEGAGANVLTF. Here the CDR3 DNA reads TGTGCCACCGAGGGTGCCGGGGCCAACGTCCTGACTTTC.

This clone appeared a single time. The CDR3 sequence: CANAGQAQETQYF. The CDR3 DNA reads TGTGCCAACGCCGGACAGGCTCAAGAGACCCAGTACTTC. V is TRBV6-5 and J is TRBJ2-5; TRBD1 matches at 7 bases. The CDR3 sequence is 13 residues long. Germline values: CDR1 MNHEY, CDR2 SVGAGI. The V and J ends lost 10 bases and 2 bases, in that order; junction bases with no gene match: 7.

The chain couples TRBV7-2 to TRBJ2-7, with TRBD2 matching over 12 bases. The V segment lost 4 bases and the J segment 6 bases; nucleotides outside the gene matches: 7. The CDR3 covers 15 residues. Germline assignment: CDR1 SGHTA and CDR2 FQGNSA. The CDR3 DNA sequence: TGTGCCAGCAGCTCACGGACTAGCGGGGACGGCGAGCAGTACTTC. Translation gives CASSSRTSGDGEQYF.

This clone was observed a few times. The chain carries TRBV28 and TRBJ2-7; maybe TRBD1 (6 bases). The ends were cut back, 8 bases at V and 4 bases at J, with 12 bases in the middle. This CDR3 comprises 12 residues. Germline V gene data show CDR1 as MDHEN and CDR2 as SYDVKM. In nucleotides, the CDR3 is TGTGCCAGCCGGACAGTTTCTTACGAGCAGTACTTC. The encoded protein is CASRTVSYEQYF.

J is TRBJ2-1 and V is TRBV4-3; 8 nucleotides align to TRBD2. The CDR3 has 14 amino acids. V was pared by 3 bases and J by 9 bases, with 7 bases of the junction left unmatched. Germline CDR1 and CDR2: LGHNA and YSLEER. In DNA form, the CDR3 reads TGCGCCAGCAGCCAGGGGACTAGTAACGGTGAGCAGTTCTTC. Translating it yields CASSQGTSNGEQFF.

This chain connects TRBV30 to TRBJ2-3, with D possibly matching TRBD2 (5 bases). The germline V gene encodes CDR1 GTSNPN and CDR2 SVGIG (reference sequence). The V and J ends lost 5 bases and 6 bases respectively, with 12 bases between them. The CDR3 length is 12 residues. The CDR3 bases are TGTGCCTGGCTTCATTCGGGGGATACGCAGTATTTT. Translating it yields CAWLHSGDTQYF.

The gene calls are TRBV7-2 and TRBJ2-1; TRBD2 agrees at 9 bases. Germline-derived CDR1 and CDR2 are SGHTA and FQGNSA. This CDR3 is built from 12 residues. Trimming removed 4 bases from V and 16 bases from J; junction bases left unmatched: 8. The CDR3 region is CASSSLAGEPFF. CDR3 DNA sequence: TGTGCCAGCAGCTCTTTAGCGGGGGAGCCATTCTTC.

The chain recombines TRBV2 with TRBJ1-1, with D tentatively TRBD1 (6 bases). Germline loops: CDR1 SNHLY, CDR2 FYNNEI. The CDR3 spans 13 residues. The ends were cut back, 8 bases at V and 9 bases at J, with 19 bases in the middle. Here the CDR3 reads CASGSTTQGQAFF. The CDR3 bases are TGTGCCAGCGGGTCAACTACACAGGGACAAGCTTTCTTT.